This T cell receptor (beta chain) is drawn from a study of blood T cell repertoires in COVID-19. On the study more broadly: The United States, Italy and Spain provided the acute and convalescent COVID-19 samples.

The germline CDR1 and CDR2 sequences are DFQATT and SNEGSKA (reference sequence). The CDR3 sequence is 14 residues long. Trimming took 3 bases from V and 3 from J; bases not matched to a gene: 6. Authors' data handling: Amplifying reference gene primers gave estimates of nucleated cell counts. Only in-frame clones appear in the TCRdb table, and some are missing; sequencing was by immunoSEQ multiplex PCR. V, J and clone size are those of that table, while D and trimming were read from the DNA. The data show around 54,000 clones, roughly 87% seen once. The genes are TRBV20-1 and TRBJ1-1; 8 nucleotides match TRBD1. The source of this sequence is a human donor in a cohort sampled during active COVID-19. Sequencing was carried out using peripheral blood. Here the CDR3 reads CSASQGAGDTEAFF. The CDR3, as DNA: TGCAGTGCTAGTCAGGGGGCAGGGGACACTGAAGCTTTCTTT.